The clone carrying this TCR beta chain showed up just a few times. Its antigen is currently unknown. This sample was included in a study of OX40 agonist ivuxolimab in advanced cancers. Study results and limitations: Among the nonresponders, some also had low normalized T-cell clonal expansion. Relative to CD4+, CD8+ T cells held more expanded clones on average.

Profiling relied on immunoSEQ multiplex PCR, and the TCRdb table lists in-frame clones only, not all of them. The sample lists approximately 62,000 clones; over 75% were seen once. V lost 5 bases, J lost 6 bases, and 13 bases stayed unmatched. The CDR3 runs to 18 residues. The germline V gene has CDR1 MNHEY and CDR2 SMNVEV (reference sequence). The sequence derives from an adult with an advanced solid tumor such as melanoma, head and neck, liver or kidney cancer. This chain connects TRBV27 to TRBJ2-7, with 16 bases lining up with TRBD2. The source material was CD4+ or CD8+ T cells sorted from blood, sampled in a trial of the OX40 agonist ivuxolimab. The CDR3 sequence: CASSIGTSGRGLGGEQYF. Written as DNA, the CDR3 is TGTGCCAGCAGTATCGGGACTAGCGGGAGGGGTCTTGGGGGCGAGCAGTACTTC.